This record covers a single TCR beta chain. Using its own MiXCR run on the RT-PCR reads, TCRdb lists one record per CDR3 protein. Among approximately 500,000 distinct CDR3 sequences listed, around 15% were seen once. The CDR3 has 15 residues. V was pared by 5 bases and J by 0 bases, with 13 bases between. Germline-derived CDR1 and CDR2 are SGHVS and FQNEAQ. The data were obtained in a study of response to subunit inactivated influenza vaccine. This sample comprised PBMCs from blood, obtained 11 to 12 days after vaccination. The J gene is TRBJ1-1, the V gene TRBV7-8; possible D gene TRBD1, 6 bases. The source is a man in his forties or fifties who received an inactivated influenza vaccine. The CDR3 DNA reads as TGTGCCAGCAGCCCAGGACAGTCGGTGAACACTGAAGCTTTCTTT. Translation: CASSPGQSVNTEAFF.